Sequencing of this TCR beta chain was carried out in a study of T cell repertoires in cytomegalovirus infection. This clonotype was found many times. The CDR3 sequence is 16 residues long. The V gene lost 5 bases and the J gene lost 5 bases, with 20 bases spanning the gap. Germline CDR1 and CDR2: LNHDA and SQIVND (reference sequence). One entry per CDR3 protein results from TCRdb running MiXCR on the reads. This repertoire shows 250,000 or so distinct CDR3 sequences, about 12% found once; its top ten account for 1.5% to 2%. Material: PBMCs. This sequence was found in a human donor in good health (CMV status not recorded). Some clones in this sample may be carry-over from other donors' samples. The rearrangement uses TRBV19 and TRBJ2-3; TRBD1 or TRBD2 may be the D gene (6 bases each). In nucleotides, the CDR3 is TGTGCCAGTAGTCCTCCCCACGGGGGCCGGCTAGATACGCAGTATTTT. It specifies CASSPPHGGRLDTQYF.